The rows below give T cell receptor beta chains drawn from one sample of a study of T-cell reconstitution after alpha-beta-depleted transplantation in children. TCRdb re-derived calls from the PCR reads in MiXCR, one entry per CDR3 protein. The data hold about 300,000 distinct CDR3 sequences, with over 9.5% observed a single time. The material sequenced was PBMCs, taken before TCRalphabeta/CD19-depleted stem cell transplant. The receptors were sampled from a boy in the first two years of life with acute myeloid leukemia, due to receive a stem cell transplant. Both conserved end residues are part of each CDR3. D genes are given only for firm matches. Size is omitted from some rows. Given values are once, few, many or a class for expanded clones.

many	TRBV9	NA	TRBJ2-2	CASSVASTLNTGELFF	TGTGCCAGCAGCGTTGCCTCTACCCTAAACACCGGGGAGCTGTTTTTT
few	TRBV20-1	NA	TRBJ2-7	CSATLDLLTYEQYF	TGCAGTGCTACCTTGGACTTACTTACCTACGAGCAGTACTTC
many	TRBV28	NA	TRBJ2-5	CASSLWRGTQYF	TGTGCCAGCAGTTTATGGAGGGGGACCCAGTACTTC
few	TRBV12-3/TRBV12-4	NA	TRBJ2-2	CASSSLWGEDTGELFF	TGTGCCAGCAGTTCTTTATGGGGGGAAGACACCGGGGAGCTGTTTTTT
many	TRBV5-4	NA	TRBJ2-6	CASSFGSADSGANALTF	TGTGCCAGCAGCTTTGGGAGTGCGGACTCTGGGGCCAACGCCCTGACTTTC
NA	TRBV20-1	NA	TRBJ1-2	CSAITEIGGYTF	TGCAGTGCTATAACCGAAATTGGCGGCTACACCTTC
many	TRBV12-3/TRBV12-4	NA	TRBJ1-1	CASSRRVNTEAFF	TGTGCCAGCAGCCGCAGGGTGAACACTGAAGCTTTCTTT
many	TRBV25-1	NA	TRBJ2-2	CASSSGLYTGELFF	TGTGCCAGCAGTTCTGGACTGTACACCGGGGAGCTGTTTTTT
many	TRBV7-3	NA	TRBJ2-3	CASSLRHSDTQYF	TGTGCCAGCAGCTTAAGACATTCAGATACGCAGTATTTT
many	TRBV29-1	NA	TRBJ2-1	CSVDSDLAGSEQFF	TGCAGCGTGGACAGCGATTTAGCGGGTAGTGAGCAGTTCTTC
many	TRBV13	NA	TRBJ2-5	CASSLIHRETQYF	TGTGCCAGCAGCTTAATACACAGAGAGACCCAGTACTTC
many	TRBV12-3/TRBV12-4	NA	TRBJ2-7	CASKPAESSYEQYF	TGTGCCAGCAAACCAGCGGAAAGCTCCTACGAGCAGTACTTC
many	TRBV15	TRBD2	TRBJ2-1	CATSRPLAGSSYNEQFF	TGTGCCACCAGCAGACCTCTAGCGGGGAGCTCCTACAATGAGCAGTTCTTC
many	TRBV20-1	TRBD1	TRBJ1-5	CSAREVTGNQPQHF	TGCAGTGCTAGAGAGGTGACAGGGAATCAGCCCCAGCATTTT
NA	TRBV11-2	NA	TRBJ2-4	CASSLDKLAKNIQYF	TGTGCCAGCAGCTTAGATAAATTAGCCAAAAACATTCAGTACTTC
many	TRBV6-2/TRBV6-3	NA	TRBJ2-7	CASSYPSPPAYEQYF	TGTGCCAGCAGTTACCCAAGCCCCCCGGCCTACGAGCAGTACTTC
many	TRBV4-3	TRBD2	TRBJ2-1	CASSQRPLAGGINEQFF	TGCGCCAGCAGCCAAAGGCCCCTAGCGGGAGGTATCAATGAGCAGTTCTTC
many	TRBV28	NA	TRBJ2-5	CASSLWKETQYF	TGTGCCAGCAGTTTATGGAAAGAGACCCAGTACTTC
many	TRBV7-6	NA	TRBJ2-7	CASSLFESAASYEQYF	TGTGCCAGCAGTCTTTTCGAGAGCGCAGCCTCCTACGAGCAGTACTTC
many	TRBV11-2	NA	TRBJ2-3	CASSKRGYLSVDTQYF	TGTGCCAGCAGTAAGAGGGGATATTTATCCGTTGATACGCAGTATTTT
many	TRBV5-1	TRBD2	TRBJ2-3	CASSTPLAGGRTDTQYF	TGCGCCAGCAGCACCCCACTAGCGGGGGGGCGGACAGATACGCAGTATTTT
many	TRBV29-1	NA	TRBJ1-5	CSVGGGSSNQPQHF	TGCAGCGTTGGGGGCGGATCTAGCAATCAGCCCCAGCATTTT
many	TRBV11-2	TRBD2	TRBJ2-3	CASSLELAGDTDTQYF	TGTGCCAGCAGCTTAGAACTAGCGGGCGACACAGATACGCAGTATTTT
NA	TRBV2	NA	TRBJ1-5	CASNTLGRNQPQHF	TGTGCCAGCAACACGCTCGGGCGCAATCAGCCCCAGCATTTT
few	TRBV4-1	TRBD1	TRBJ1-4	CASSHPDRDRGEKLFF	TGCGCCAGCAGCCACCCCGACAGGGATCGTGGGGAAAAACTGTTTTTT
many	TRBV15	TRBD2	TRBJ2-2	CATSRLAGSNTGELFF	TGTGCCACCAGCAGACTAGCGGGCTCGAACACCGGGGAGCTGTTTTTT
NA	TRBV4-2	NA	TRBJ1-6	CASSQEVQQLASYNSPLHF	TGTGCCAGCAGCCAAGAAGTGCAGCAGCTCGCCTCCTATAATTCACCCCTCCACTTT
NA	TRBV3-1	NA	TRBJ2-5	CASSQPGAEETQYF	TGTGCCAGCAGCCAACCCGGGGCGGAGGAGACCCAGTACTTC
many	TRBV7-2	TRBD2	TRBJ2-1	CASSLAKAGGKFF	TGTGCCAGCAGCTTAGCTAAAGCGGGGGGTAAATTCTTC
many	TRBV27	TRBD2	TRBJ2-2	CASSLFPLAENTGELFF	TGTGCCAGCAGTTTATTCCCACTAGCGGAGAACACCGGGGAGCTGTTTTTT
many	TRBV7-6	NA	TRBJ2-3	CASSLDSPIVTDTQYF	TGTGCCAGCAGCTTAGATAGCCCCATCGTCACAGATACGCAGTATTTT
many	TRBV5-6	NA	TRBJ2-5	CASSLGVGETQYF	TGTGCCAGCAGCTTAGGGGTGGGAGAGACCCAGTACTTC
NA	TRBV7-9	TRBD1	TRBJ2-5	CASSTRGKETQYF	TGTGCCAGCAGCACCAGGGGGAAAGAGACCCAGTACTTC
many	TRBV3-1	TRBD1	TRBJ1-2	CASSQTGGDGYTF	TGTGCCAGCAGCCAGACAGGGGGCGATGGCTACACCTTC
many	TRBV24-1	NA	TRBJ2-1	CATSDLQFGGSNEQFF	TGTGCCACCAGTGATCTACAATTTGGTGGTAGCAATGAGCAGTTCTTC
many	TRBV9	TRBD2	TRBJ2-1	CASSFQRGLGEQFF	TGTGCCAGCAGCTTCCAGCGGGGGCTAGGGGAGCAGTTCTTC
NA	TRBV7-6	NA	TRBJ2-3	CASSPNRTPSTDTQYF	TGTGCCAGCAGCCCCAATCGGACCCCTAGCACAGATACGCAGTATTTT
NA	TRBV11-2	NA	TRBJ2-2	CASSLQDTGELFF	TGTGCCAGCAGCTTACAGGACACCGGGGAGCTGTTTTTT
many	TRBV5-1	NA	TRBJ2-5	CASSLAGAEETQYF	TGCGCCAGCAGCTTGGCAGGGGCCGAAGAGACCCAGTACTTC
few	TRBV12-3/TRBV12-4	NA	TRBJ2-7	CASSHYRDEQYF	TGTGCCAGCAGCCACTACAGGGACGAGCAGTACTTC
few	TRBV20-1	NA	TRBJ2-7	CSARDFSVGYEQYF	TGCAGTGCTAGAGATTTTTCCGTCGGGTACGAGCAGTACTTC
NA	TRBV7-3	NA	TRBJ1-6	CASSLTGGSSPLHF	TGTGCCAGCAGCTTAACGGGGGGAAGTTCACCCCTCCACTTT
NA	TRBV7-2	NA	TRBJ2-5	CASKSQGGLETQYF	TGTGCCAGCAAATCTCAGGGGGGGCTGGAGACCCAGTACTTC
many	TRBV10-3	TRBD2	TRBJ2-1	CAIRRTSGGRDEQFF	TGTGCCATCAGGCGGACTAGCGGGGGAAGGGATGAGCAGTTCTTC
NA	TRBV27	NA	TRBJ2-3	CASSFDLDTQYF	TGTGCCAGCAGTTTTGACCTAGATACGCAGTATTTT
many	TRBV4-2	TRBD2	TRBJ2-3	CASSQAAGATDTQYF	TGTGCCAGCAGCCAAGCGGCGGGAGCGACAGATACGCAGTATTTT
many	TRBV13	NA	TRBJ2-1	CASTRGRARNNEQFF	TGTGCCAGCACCAGGGGGAGGGCCCGGAACAATGAGCAGTTCTTC
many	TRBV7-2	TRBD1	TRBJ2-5	CASSGTGGIETQYF	TGTGCCAGCAGCGGGACAGGGGGCATAGAGACCCAGTACTTC
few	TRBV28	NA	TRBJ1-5	CASGDGSPNQPQHF	TGTGCCAGCGGGGACGGATCCCCCAATCAGCCCCAGCATTTT
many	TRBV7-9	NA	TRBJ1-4	CASSLQGLGVEKLFF	TGTGCCAGCAGCCTACAGGGTCTTGGGGTCGAAAAACTGTTTTTT
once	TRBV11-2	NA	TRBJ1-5	CASSLVGSPNNQPQHF	TGTGCCAGCAGCTTAGTTGGTAGTCCGAACAATCAGCCCCAGCATTTT
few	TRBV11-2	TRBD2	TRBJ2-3	CASSFPRGTSASTDTQYF	TGTGCCAGCAGCTTCCCAAGGGGGACTAGCGCCAGCACAGATACGCAGTATTTT
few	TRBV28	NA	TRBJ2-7	CASSGPGAFDSYEQYF	TGTGCCAGCAGTGGACCAGGGGCCTTTGACTCCTACGAGCAGTACTTC
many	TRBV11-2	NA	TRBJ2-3	CASTPVIRTDTQYF	TGTGCCAGCACCCCGGTTATCCGCACAGATACGCAGTATTTT